This is a list of T cell receptor beta chains from one sample in a study of T cells in Graves' hyperthyroidism and ophthalmopathy. Via MiXCR, TCRdb re-called the multiplex PCR reads, giving one row per CDR3 protein. Of around 580,000 distinct CDR3 sequences in the sample, 16% were seen once. Sequencing was done on a sample of blood. The receptors here all came from a woman aged 18 to 35 with Graves' hyperthyroidism. CDR3s include the opening cysteine and the closing phenylalanine or tryptophan. A D gene is named only where the DNA matches it firmly. Size tells how often a clone was seen (once, few, many) or the class of an expanded clone, and some rows leave it out.

abundance	v_gene	j_gene	d_gene	CDR3nt	CDR3aa
many	TRBV7-2	TRBJ2-5	NA	TGTGCCAGCAGCTTTGTCGGAGACTCCCAAGAGACCCAGTACTTC	CASSFVGDSQETQYF
many	TRBV7-2	TRBJ2-1	NA	TGTGCCAGCAGCCCAAGACTCAGGGTCTACAATGAGCAGTTCTTC	CASSPRLRVYNEQFF
NA	TRBV27	TRBJ1-2	NA	TGTGCCAGCAGTTTATCTGGTGAATGGCTCTATGGCTACACCTTC	CASSLSGEWLYGYTF
NA	TRBV7-2	TRBJ2-5	NA	TGTGCCAGCGCCCCCGGGGGGCCAAGGGAGACCCAGTACTTC	CASAPGGPRETQYF
NA	TRBV4-1	TRBJ2-7	TRBD1	TGCGCCAGCAGCCCAATGGACAGGACCTACGAGCAGTACTTC	CASSPMDRTYEQYF
few	TRBV3-1	TRBJ2-7	TRBD1	TGTGCCAGCAGCCCGACATCGGGACAGGGATGGTACGAGCAGTACTTC	CASSPTSGQGWYEQYF
few	TRBV19	TRBJ2-2	NA	TGTGCCAGTAGTATAGTAAGCGGCGCCACCGGGGAGCTGTTTTTT	CASSIVSGATGELFF
many	TRBV20-1	TRBJ2-7	NA	TGCAGTGCTAGAAAAGAGGTAGCCAACGAGCAGTACTTC	CSARKEVANEQYF
NA	TRBV3-1	TRBJ2-7	TRBD2	TGTGCCAGCAGCCAAGAAACGGCTAGCGGGAGTCCCGAGCAGTACTTC	CASSQETASGSPEQYF
NA	TRBV7-8	TRBJ2-5	TRBD2	TGTGCCAGCAGCACCGGGCTTAGCGGGAGGGCCACGCGCCAGTACTTC	CASSTGLSGRATRQYF
many	TRBV3-1	TRBJ2-5	NA	TGTGCCAGCAGCCCAAGGACAGACCAAGAGACCCAGTACTTC	CASSPRTDQETQYF
NA	TRBV19	TRBJ2-7	NA	TGTGCCAGTAGAAAGGGCCAGGAGGTTACCTACGAGCAGTACTTC	CASRKGQEVTYEQYF
NA	TRBV3-1	TRBJ2-1	NA	TGTGCCAGCAGCCATACGCCGTTCCTAAGCTCCTACAATGAGCAGTTCTTC	CASSHTPFLSSYNEQFF
many	TRBV12-3/TRBV12-4	TRBJ1-5	TRBD1	TGTGCCAGCAGTTTGAAGACAGGGGGTCATAGCAATCAGCCCCAGCATTTT	CASSLKTGGHSNQPQHF
many	TRBV2	TRBJ1-2	NA	TGTGCCAGCAGAGAATCGACAGCTTCCCCTAGGGGCTACACCTTC	CASRESTASPRGYTF
few	TRBV7-9	TRBJ2-1	TRBD1	TGTGCCAGCAGCTTACAATGGGACAGGGGCTACAATGAGCAGTTCTTC	CASSLQWDRGYNEQFF
many	TRBV12-3/TRBV12-4	TRBJ2-7	TRBD1	TGTGCCAGCAGTCACACTGACAGGGCCGAGCAGTACTTC	CASSHTDRAEQYF
NA	TRBV11-1	TRBJ1-6	NA	TGTGCCAGCAGCTTAATTAGCCCCTCGAATTCACCCCTCCACTTT	CASSLISPSNSPLHF
NA	TRBV27	TRBJ1-4	NA	TGTGCCAGCAGCGCCCTCCCAGGGTTCGGTAATGAAAAACTGTTTTTT	CASSALPGFGNEKLFF
many	TRBV28	TRBJ2-2	NA	TGTGCCATCCTAGCAGCGAACACCGGGGAGCTGTTTTTT	CAILAANTGELFF
few	TRBV12-3/TRBV12-4	TRBJ1-3	NA	TGTGCCAGCAGTTTAGACCGGGACTTTTCGTTTGTAGGAAACACCATATATTTT	CASSLDRDFSFVGNTIYF
many	TRBV11-2	TRBJ2-1	NA	TGTGCCAGCAGCTTAACCAACAATGAGCAGTTCTTC	CASSLTNNEQFF
many	TRBV15	TRBJ1-5	TRBD1	TGTGCCACCAGCAGCCACAACCCGGGACAGGTTGATCAGCCCCAGCATTTT	CATSSHNPGQVDQPQHF
few	TRBV18	TRBJ2-1	NA	TGTGCCAGCTCACCAATTGCGGGCGCAAACAATGAGCAGTTCTTC	CASSPIAGANNEQFF
NA	TRBV19	TRBJ1-4	NA	TGTGCCAGTAGTATTGGGACATTAACTGAAAAACTGTTTTTT	CASSIGTLTEKLFF
many	TRBV7-2	TRBJ2-7	NA	TGTGCCACCACCTTTGGCTACGAGCAGTACTTC	CATTFGYEQYF
many	TRBV5-1	TRBJ2-7	NA	TGCGCCAGCAGTTTTGGTAGGACATACGAGCAGTACTTC	CASSFGRTYEQYF
many	TRBV12-5	TRBJ1-1	TRBD1	TGTGCTAGTGGACGGTACTCGGGACAGGGGTTTATGAACACTGAAGCTTTCTTT	CASGRYSGQGFMNTEAFF
many	TRBV7-6	TRBJ2-5	NA	TGTGCCAGCAGCACCCTCGGGGACTTGGGGACCCAGTACTTC	CASSTLGDLGTQYF
many	TRBV11-2	TRBJ1-1	TRBD1	TGTGCCAGCAGCACCCGGGACAGGGTGAACACTGAAGCTTTCTTT	CASSTRDRVNTEAFF
few	TRBV30	TRBJ1-6	TRBD1	TGTGCCTGGAGTGTTGGACAGGGGACTTCACCCCTCCACTTT	CAWSVGQGTSPLHF
many	TRBV7-2	TRBJ2-3	TRBD1	TGTGCCAGCAGCTCCGGACAGGGCGGTAGCACAGATACGCAGTATTTT	CASSSGQGGSTDTQYF
many	TRBV12-3/TRBV12-4	TRBJ2-1	TRBD2	TGTGCCAGCAGTTCCCATAGGACTAGCGTGGGTGAGCAGTTCTTC	CASSSHRTSVGEQFF
NA	TRBV19	TRBJ1-2	TRBD1	TGTGCCAGTAGTATTGGGACAGTACCCTATGGCTACACCTTC	CASSIGTVPYGYTF
NA	TRBV18	TRBJ2-1	TRBD2	TGTGCCAGCTCACCATCTTTTACTAGCGGGAATTACAATGAGCAGTTCTTC	CASSPSFTSGNYNEQFF
few	TRBV3-1	TRBJ1-2	TRBD1	TGTGCCAGCAGCCAAAGGGGACAGGGGGCGAGTGGCTACACCTTC	CASSQRGQGASGYTF
NA	TRBV5-1	TRBJ1-4	NA	TGCGCCAGCAGCCCGATGGGGCTTGGTGAAAAACTGTTTTTT	CASSPMGLGEKLFF
NA	TRBV12-3/TRBV12-4	TRBJ2-2	TRBD2	TGTGCCAGCAGCAGACGTGCGGGGGGCGGTTCCGGGGAGCCGTTTTTT	CASSRRAGGGSGEPFF
few	TRBV27	TRBJ2-7	TRBD1	TGTGCCAGCAGTTTATCTCGGGGACAGGGCCCCTACGAGCAGTACTTC	CASSLSRGQGPYEQYF
many	TRBV2	TRBJ1-2	TRBD1	TGTGCCAGCAGCCGGGACAGGGACCATGGCTACACCTTC	CASSRDRDHGYTF
many	TRBV10-1	TRBJ2-3	NA	TGCGCCAGCAGTGAGATCCAGGCCACAGATACGCAGTATTTT	CASSEIQATDTQYF
NA	TRBV2	TRBJ2-3	NA	TGTGCCAGCAGTGAAAGAGGACTCTTAGATACGCAGTATTTT	CASSERGLLDTQYF
few	TRBV15	TRBJ2-5	NA	TGTGCCACCAGCAGGGCGGGACTCCAAGAGACCCAGTACTTC	CATSRAGLQETQYF
many	TRBV7-9	TRBJ2-1	TRBD2	TGTGCCAGCAGTTATAGCGGGGATGAGCAGTTCTTC	CASSYSGDEQFF
many	TRBV3-1	TRBJ1-3	NA	TGTGCCAGCAGTTCACGCCTACGTGGGACTGGAAACACCATATATTTT	CASSSRLRGTGNTIYF
many	TRBV27	TRBJ1-2	TRBD1	TGTGCCAGCAGGACAGGGGCAGTCCCTCCCGGCAAATACACCTTC	CASRTGAVPPGKYTF